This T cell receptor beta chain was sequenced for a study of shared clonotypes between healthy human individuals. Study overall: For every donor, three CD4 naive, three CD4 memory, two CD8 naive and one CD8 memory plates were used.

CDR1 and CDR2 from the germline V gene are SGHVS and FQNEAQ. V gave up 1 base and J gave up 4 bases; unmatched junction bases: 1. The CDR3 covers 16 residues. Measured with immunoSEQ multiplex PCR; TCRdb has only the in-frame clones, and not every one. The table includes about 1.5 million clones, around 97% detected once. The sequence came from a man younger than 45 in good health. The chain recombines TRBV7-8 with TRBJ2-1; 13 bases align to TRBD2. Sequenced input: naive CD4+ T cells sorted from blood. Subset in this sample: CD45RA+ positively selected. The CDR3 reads CASSLVLAGGYNEQFF. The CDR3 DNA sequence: TGTGCCAGCAGCTTAGTACTAGCGGGAGGGTACAATGAGCAGTTCTTC.